Below are 14 T cell receptor beta chains sequenced from a single sample in a study of immune cell composition in non-small cell lung cancer. The repertoire was sequenced with immunoSEQ multiplex PCR; TCRdb's copy has only in-frame clones and lacks some. Found here are 4,800 or so clones, roughly four fifths of them singletons; the top ten hold about 11%. Sequences were obtained from lung tumor tissue. These receptors were taken from a human donor with non-small cell lung cancer.

This chain uses TRBV7-2 with TRBJ2-3; D is ambiguous. The length of the CDR3 is 15 residues. From germline, CDR1 is SGHTA and CDR2 FQGNSA. Deletions cut 1 base from V and 0 bases from J, with 8 bases between. The CDR3, as DNA: TGTGCCAGCAGCTTAGGCGGAGCTAGCACAGATACGCAGTATTTT. Protein product: CASSLGGASTDTQYF.

Concerning this clone: The CDR3 carries no conserved terminal phenylalanine or tryptophan, so it likely arises from a read error. The J gene is TRBJ1-2, the V gene TRBV10-3, with TRBD1 matching 12 bases. The CDR3 has 15 amino acids. From germline, CDR1 is ENHRY and CDR2 SYGVKD. V lost 4 bases to trimming and J lost 8 bases; unmatched junction nucleotides: 8. The CDR3 region is CAISGGTGGPLGYTL. CDR3 in DNA: TGTGCCATCAGTGGAGGGACAGGGGGCCCTCTCGGCTACACCCTC.

This clone is a singleton in its sample. This chain links TRBV6-5 with TRBJ2-7; 9 positions match TRBD2. The trim removed 8 bases at V and 2 bases at J, leaving 10 bases unmatched. Germline CDR1 reads MNHEY; CDR2 reads SVGAGI. CDR3 length equals 15 residues. CDR3 in DNA: TGTGCCAGCGCCTCCAGCGGGGGGAGGACCTACGAGCAGTACTTC. Translation gives CASASSGGRTYEQYF.

This clone showed up just once. The chain links TRBV12-2 to TRBJ2-3; TRBD2, the D gene given by the table, was not confirmed from the DNA. TRBV12-2 is marked as a pseudogene. This CDR3 region has 12 residues. The CDR3 is CAEAGATDTQYF. In nucleotides, the CDR3 is TGTGCAGAGGCGGGAGCCACAGATACGCAGTATTTT.

This clone turned up a few times. J is TRBJ1-1 and V is TRBV7-9, with 9 bases that match TRBD1. V lost 5 bases, J lost 7 bases, and 5 bases stayed unmatched. Germline lookup yields CDR1 SEHNR and CDR2 FQNEAQ (reference sequence). The CDR3 sequence is 13 residues long. The CDR3 nucleotides are TGTGCCAGCAGCCTCAGACAGGGGGTTGAAGCTTTCTTT. Its protein product is CASSLRQGVEAFF.

There are a few counts of this clone. The rearrangement joins TRBV19 to TRBJ2-2; TRBD1 matches at 10 bases. Losses at the gene ends were 5 bases for V and 5 bases for J; bases not matched to a gene: 2. Per germline, CDR1 LNHDA and CDR2 SQIVND (reference sequence). The CDR3 covers 14 residues. CDR3 DNA sequence: TGTGCCAGTAGTTGGGGACAGGGGACCGGGGAGCTGTTTTTT. Its translation: CASSWGQGTGELFF.

The chain couples TRBV7-2 to TRBJ1-1; a weak D match, TRBD1 (5 bases). V lost 6 bases to trimming and J lost 3 bases, with 17 bases between them. The germline V gene encodes CDR1 SGHTA and CDR2 FQGNSA. The CDR3 runs 15 residues. The CDR3 spells CASRLGGKRYTEAFF. In DNA, the CDR3 is TGTGCCAGCAGACTGGGGGGAAAGAGGTACACTGAAGCTTTCTTT.

This clone was seen once. V and J are TRBV9 and TRBJ2-6; a weak D match, TRBD1 (6 bases). V was pared by 0 bases and J by 1 base, with 14 bases between. This CDR3 contains 18 residues. Germline V gene lookup returns CDR1 SGDLS and CDR2 YYNGEE. CDR3 residues: CASSVGGQLYSGANVLTF. CDR3 nucleotide sequence: TGTGCCAGCAGCGTAGGTGGACAGCTATATTCTGGGGCCAACGTCCTGACTTTC.

The V gene is TRBV7-9, the J gene TRBJ1-6; the match to TRBD1 covers 9 bases. V trimming: 2 bases; J trimming: 10 bases; junction bases outside the gene matches: 12. This CDR3 contains 17 residues. Per the germline V gene, CDR1 is SEHNR and CDR2 is FQNEAQ (reference sequence). CDR3: CASSLHDRTGVGSPLHF. CDR3 sequence (DNA): TGTGCCAGCAGCTTACATGATCGGACAGGGGTAGGGTCACCCCTCCACTTT.

The CDR3 region has the DNA TGTGCCAGCAGCCTTATCCGTCAGCCCCAGCATTTT. This sequence encodes CASSLIRQPQHF. This chain connects TRBV6-5 to TRBJ1-5; D is uncertain. The CDR3 length is 12 residues. CDR1 is MNHEY and CDR2 is SVGAGI in the germline V gene. V dropped 6 bases and J dropped 6 bases, with 9 bases sitting between them.

V is TRBV9 and J is TRBJ1-2; D uncertain. This CDR3 is 13 amino acids long. V was shortened by 4 bases and J by 2 bases, with 9 bases between the two germline ends. Germline V CDR1 and CDR2: SGDLS, YYNGEE. The CDR3 coding sequence is TGTGCCAGCAGCCAAACAGAGAACTATGGCTACACCTTC. This gives the protein CASSQTENYGYTF.

The rearrangement links TRBV7-9 to TRBJ1-1; D perhaps matches TRBD1 (5 bases). Looked up from germline, CDR1 is SEHNR and CDR2 is FQNEAQ (reference sequence). Trimming removed 7 bases at V and 3 bases at J, with 15 bases between. The CDR3 has 14 residues. The CDR3 coding sequence is TGTGCCAGCATCTACCGGGGGGAGGACACTGAAGCTTTCTTT. Translating it yields CASIYRGEDTEAFF.

This chain links TRBV27 with TRBJ1-5, with D possibly TRBD1 on 5 matching bases. The CDR3 has 11 residues. V lost 8 bases and J 9 bases, leaving 11 bases between the germline ends. Germline assignment: CDR1 MNHEY and CDR2 SMNVEV (reference sequence). In DNA, the CDR3 is TGTGCCAGCCAGGGTCTAGGGCCCCAGCATTTT. Amino acids: CASQGLGPQHF.

This chain joins TRBV25-1 and TRBJ1-1; TRBD1 agrees at 9 bases. The CDR3 loop spans 17 amino acids. Germline V gene data show CDR1 as MGHDK and CDR2 as SYGVNS. Losses at the gene ends were 0 bases for V and 4 bases for J; bases not matched to a gene: 9. In nucleotides, the CDR3 is TGTGCCAGCAGTGAATATCGACAGGGGGGAACTCTCACTGAAGCTTTCTTT. Its protein is CASSEYRQGGTLTEAFF.